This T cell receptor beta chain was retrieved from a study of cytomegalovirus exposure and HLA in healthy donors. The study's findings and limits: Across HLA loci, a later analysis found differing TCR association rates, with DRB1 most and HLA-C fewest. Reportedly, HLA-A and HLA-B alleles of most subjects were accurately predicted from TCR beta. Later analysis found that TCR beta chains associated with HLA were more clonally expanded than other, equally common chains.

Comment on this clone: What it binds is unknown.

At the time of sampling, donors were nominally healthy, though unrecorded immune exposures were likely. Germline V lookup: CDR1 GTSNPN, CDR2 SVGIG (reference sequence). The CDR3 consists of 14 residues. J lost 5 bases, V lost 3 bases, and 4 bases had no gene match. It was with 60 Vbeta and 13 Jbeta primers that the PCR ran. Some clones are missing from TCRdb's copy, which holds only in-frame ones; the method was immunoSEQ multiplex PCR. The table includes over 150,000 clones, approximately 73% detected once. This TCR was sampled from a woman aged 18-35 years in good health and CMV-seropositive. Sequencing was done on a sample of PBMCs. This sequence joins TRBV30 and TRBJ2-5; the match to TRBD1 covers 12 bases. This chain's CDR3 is CAWRGQGAGETQYF. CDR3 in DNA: TGTGCCTGGAGGGGACAGGGGGCGGGTGAGACCCAGTACTTC.